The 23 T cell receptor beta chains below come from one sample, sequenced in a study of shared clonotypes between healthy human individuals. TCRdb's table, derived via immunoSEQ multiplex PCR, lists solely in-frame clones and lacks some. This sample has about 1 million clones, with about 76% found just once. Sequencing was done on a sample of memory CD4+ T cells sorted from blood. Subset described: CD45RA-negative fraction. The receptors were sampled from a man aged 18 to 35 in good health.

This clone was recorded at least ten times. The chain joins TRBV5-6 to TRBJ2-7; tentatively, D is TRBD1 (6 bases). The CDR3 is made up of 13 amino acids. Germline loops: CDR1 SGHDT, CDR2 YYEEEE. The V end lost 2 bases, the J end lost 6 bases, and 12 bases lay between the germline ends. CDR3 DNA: TGTGCCAGCAGCTTTTTTGTGGGGGCCGAGCAGTACTTC. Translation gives CASSFFVGAEQYF.

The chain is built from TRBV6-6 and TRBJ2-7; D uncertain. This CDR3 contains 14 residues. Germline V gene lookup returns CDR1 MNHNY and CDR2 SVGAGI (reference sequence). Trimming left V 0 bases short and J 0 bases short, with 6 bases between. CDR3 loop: CASSYSKGSYEQYF. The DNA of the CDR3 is TGTGCCAGCAGTTACTCAAAGGGCTCCTACGAGCAGTACTTC.

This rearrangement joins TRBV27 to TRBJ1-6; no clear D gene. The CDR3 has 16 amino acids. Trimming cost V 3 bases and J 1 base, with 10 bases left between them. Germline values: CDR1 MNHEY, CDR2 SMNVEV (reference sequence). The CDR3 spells CASSLSGPSYNSPLHF. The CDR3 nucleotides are TGTGCCAGCAGTTTGTCCGGACCTTCCTATAATTCACCCCTCCACTTT.

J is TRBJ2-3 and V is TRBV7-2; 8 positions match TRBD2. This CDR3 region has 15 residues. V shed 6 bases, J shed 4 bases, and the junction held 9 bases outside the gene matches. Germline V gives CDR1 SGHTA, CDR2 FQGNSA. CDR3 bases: TGTGCCAGCAGGGTCGGACTAGCTCTTGCAGATACGCAGTATTTT. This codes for CASRVGLALADTQYF.

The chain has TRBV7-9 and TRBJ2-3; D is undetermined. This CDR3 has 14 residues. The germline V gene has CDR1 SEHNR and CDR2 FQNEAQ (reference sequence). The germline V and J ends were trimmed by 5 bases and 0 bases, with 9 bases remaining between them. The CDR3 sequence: CASSVRVSTDTQYF. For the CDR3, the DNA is TGTGCCAGCAGCGTTAGGGTTAGCACAGATACGCAGTATTTT. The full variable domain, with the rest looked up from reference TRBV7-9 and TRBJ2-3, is DTGVSQNPRHKITKRGQNVTFRCDPISEHNRLYWYRQTLGQGPEFLTYFQNEAQLEKSRLLSDRFSAERPKGSFSTLEIQRTEQGDSAMYLCASSVRVSTDTQYFGPGTRLTVL.

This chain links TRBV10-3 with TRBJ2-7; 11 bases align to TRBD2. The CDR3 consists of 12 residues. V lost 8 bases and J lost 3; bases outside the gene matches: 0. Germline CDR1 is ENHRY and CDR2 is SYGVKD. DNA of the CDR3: TGTGCCATCGGGACTAGCGGCTACGAGCAGTACTTC. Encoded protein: CAIGTSGYEQYF.

CDR3 protein: CSVAPGQDFYEQYF. CDR3 sequence (DNA): TGCAGCGTAGCTCCGGGACAGGACTTCTACGAGCAGTACTTC. The chain joins TRBV29-1 to TRBJ2-7, with 8 bases that match TRBD1. Germline lookup yields CDR1 SQVTM and CDR2 ANQGSEA. J was trimmed by 3 bases and V by 6 bases; bases with no gene match: 10. CDR3 size: 14 residues.

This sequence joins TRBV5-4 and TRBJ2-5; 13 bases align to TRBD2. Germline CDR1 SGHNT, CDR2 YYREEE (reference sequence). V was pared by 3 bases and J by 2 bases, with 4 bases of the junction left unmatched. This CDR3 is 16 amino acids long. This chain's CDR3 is CASSYSLAGGQETQYF. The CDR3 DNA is TGTGCCAGCAGCTACTCACTAGCGGGGGGGCAAGAGACCCAGTACTTC.

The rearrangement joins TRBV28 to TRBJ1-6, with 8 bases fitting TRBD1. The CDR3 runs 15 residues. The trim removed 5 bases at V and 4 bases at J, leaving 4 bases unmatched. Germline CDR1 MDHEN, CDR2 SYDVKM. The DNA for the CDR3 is TGTGCCAGCAGTATGACAGGGGTTTATAATTCACCCCTCCACTTT. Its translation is CASSMTGVYNSPLHF.

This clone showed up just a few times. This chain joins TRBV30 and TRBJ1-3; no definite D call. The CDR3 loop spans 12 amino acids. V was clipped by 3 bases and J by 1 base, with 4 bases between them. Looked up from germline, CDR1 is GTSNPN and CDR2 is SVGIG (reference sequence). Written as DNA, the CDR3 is TGTGCCTGGAGGGAATCTGGAAACACCATATATTTT. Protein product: CAWRESGNTIYF.

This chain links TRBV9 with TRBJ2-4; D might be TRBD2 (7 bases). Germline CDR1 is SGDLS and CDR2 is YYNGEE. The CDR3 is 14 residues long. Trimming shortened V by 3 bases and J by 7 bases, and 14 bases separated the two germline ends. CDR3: CASSEGGLGNIQYF. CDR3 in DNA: TGTGCCAGCAGCGAGGGGGGGCTCGGCAACATTCAGTACTTC.

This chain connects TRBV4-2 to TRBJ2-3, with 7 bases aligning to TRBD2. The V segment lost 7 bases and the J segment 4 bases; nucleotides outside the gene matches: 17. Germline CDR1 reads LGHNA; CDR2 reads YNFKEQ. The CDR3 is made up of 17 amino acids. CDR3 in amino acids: CASTSPLTSLEADTQYF. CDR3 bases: TGTGCCAGCACCTCCCCCCTGACTAGCCTGGAAGCAGATACGCAGTATTTT.

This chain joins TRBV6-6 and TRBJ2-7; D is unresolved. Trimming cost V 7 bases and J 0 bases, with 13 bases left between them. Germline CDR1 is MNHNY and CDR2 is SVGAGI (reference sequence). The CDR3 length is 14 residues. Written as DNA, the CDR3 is TGTGCCAGCACCTCGACCGGAAGCTCCTACGAGCAGTACTTC. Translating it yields CASTSTGSSYEQYF.

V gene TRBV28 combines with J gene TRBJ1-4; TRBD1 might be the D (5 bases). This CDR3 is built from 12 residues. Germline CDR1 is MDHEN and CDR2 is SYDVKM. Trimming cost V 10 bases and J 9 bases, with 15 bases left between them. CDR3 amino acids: CATRGEPKKLFF. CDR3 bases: TGTGCCACCCGAGGGGAGCCCAAAAAACTGTTTTTT.

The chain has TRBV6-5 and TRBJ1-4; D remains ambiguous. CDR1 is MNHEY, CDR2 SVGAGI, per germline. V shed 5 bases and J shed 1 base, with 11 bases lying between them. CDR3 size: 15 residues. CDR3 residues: CASSRAVKTNEKLFF. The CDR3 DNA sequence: TGTGCCAGCAGTCGGGCTGTCAAAACTAATGAAAAACTGTTTTTT.

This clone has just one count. CDR3 sequence reads: CASRREGGSSYEQYF. CDR3 bases: TGTGCCAGTCGAAGGGAGGGGGGAAGCTCCTACGAGCAGTACTTC. The V call is TRBV19, the J call TRBJ2-7, with D perhaps matching TRBD2 (7 bases). The V gene lost 8 bases and the J gene lost 0 bases, with 17 bases spanning the gap. Germline CDR1 reads LNHDA; CDR2 reads SQIVND (reference sequence). The CDR3 length is 15 residues.

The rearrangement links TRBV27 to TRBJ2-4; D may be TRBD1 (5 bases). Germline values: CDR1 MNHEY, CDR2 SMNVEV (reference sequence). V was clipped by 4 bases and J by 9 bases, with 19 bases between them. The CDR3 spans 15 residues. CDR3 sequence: CASSSGGQGRIIQYF. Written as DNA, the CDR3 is TGTGCCAGCAGTTCCGGTGGGCAGGGTCGGATCATTCAGTACTTC.

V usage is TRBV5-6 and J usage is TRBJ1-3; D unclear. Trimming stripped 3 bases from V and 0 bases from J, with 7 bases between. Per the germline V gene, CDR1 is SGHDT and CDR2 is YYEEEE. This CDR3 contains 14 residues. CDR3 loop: CASSSLGSGNTIYF. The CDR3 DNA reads TGTGCCAGCAGCTCACTGGGCTCTGGAAACACCATATATTTT.

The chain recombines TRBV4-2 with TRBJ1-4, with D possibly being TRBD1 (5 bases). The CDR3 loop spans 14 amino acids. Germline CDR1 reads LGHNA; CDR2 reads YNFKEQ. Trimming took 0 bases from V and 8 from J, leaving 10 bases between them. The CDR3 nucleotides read TGTGCCAGCAGCCAAGATCGGTCAGGGGAAAAACTGTTTTTT. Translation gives CASSQDRSGEKLFF.

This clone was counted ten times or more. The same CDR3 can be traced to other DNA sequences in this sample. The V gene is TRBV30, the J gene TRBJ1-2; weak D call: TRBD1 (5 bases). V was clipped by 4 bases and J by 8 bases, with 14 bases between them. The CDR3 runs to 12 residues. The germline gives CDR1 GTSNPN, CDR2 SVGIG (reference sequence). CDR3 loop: CAWTDSGLGYTF. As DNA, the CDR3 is TGTGCCTGGACCGATTCAGGGTTGGGCTACACCTTC.

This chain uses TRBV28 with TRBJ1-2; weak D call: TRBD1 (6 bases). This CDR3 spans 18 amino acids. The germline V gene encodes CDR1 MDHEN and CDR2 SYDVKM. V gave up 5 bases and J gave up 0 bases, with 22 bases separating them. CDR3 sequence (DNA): TGTGCCAGCAGTCTCCAACAGGGTACCGTACCATCTAACTATGGCTACACCTTC. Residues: CASSLQQGTVPSNYGYTF.

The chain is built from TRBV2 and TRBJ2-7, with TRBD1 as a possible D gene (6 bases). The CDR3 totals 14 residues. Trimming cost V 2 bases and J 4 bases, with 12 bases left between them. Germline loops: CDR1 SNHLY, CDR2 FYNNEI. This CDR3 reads CASSERQGHYEQYF. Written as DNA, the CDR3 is TGTGCCAGCAGTGAAAGGCAGGGGCATTACGAGCAGTACTTC.

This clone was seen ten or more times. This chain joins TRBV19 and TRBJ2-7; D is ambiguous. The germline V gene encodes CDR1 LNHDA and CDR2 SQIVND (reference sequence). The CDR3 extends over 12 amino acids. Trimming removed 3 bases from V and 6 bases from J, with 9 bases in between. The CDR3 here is CASSMFPGEQYF. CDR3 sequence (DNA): TGTGCCAGTAGTATGTTCCCGGGCGAGCAGTACTTC.